This entry is about one TCR beta chain. The data stem from a study of OX40 agonist ivuxolimab in advanced cancers. Overall study context: The patients got ivuxolimab, which is an agonistic anti-OX40 (CD134) antibody.

Assay used: immunoSEQ multiplex PCR; TCRdb lists only in-frame clones, some missing. The data show 150,000 to 190,000 clones, roughly 92% seen once. The receptor's source is an adult with an advanced solid tumor such as melanoma, head and neck, liver or kidney cancer. The specimen comprised CD4+ or CD8+ T cells sorted from blood, sampled in a trial of the OX40 agonist ivuxolimab.

The CDR3 loop reads CASSQDPAGRQPQHF. CDR3 DNA sequence: TGCGCCAGCAGCCAAGATCCCGCAGGGCGGCAGCCCCAGCATTTT. V and J are TRBV4-1 and TRBJ1-5, with D possibly TRBD1 on 5 matching bases. Trimming stripped 0 bases from V and 7 bases from J, with 13 bases between. The CDR3 has 15 residues. The V gene's germline CDR1 is MGHRA and CDR2 YSYEKL.